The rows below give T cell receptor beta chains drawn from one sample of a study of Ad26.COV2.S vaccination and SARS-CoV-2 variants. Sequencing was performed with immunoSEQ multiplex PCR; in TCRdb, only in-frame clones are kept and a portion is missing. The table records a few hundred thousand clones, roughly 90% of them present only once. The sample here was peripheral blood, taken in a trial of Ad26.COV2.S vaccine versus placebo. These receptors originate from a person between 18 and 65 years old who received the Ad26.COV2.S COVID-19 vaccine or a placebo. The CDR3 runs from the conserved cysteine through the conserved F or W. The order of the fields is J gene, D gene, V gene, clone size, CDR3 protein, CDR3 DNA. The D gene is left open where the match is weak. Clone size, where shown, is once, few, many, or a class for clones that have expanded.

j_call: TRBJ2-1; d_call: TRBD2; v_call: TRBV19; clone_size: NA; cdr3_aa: CASSNLAGGKEQFF; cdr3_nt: TGTGCCAGTAGTAATCTAGCGGGAGGGAAGGAGCAGTTCTTC
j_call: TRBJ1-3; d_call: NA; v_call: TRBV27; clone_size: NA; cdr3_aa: CASRPRGGPTIYF; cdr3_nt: TGTGCCAGCAGACCTAGGGGGGGCCCCACCATATATTTT
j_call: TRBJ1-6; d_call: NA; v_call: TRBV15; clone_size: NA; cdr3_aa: CATSRDLGSYNSPLHF; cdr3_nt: TGTGCCACCAGCAGAGATCTCGGCTCCTATAATTCACCCCTCCACTTT
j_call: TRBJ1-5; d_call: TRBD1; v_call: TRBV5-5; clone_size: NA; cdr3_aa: CASSATGTGGGQPQHF; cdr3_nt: TGTGCCAGCAGCGCAACCGGGACAGGGGGCGGTCAGCCCCAGCATTTT
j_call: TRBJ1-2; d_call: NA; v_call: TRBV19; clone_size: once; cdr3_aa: CASSKDGAYGYTF; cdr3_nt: TGTGCCAGTAGTAAAGACGGTGCCTATGGCTACACCTTC
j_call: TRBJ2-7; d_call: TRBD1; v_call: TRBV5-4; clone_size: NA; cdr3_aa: CASSPGQSFSYEQYF; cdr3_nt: TGTGCCAGCAGCCCGGGACAGTCTTTCTCCTACGAGCAGTACTTC
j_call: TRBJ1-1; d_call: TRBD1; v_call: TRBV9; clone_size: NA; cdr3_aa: CASSPQGGTEAFF; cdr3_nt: TGTGCCAGCAGCCCCCAGGGGGGGACTGAAGCTTTCTTT
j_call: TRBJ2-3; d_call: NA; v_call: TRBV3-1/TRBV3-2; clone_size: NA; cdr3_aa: CASSQGLGTGTDTQYF; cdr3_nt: TGTGCCAGCAGCCAAGGATTGGGGACGGGGACAGATACGCAGTATTTT
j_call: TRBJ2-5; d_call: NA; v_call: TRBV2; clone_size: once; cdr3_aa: CASTRNGQYQETQYF; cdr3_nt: TGTGCCAGCACCCGAAACGGACAGTACCAAGAGACCCAGTACTTC
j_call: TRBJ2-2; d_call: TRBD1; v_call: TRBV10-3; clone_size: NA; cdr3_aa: CAIGPTGNGELFF; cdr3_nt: TGTGCCATCGGTCCGACAGGGAACGGGGAGCTGTTTTTT
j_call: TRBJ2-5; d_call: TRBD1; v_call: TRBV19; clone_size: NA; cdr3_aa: CASSSGGRVAQYF; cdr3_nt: TGTGCCAGTAGTTCAGGGGGACGAGTGGCCCAGTACTTC
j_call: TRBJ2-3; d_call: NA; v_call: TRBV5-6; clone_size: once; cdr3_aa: CASSIGQISTDTQYF; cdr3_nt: TGTGCCAGCAGCATAGGACAGATAAGCACAGATACGCAGTATTTT
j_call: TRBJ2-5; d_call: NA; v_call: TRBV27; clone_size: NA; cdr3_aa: CASSFRGARETQYF; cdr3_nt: TGTGCCAGCAGTTTTAGAGGGGCAAGAGAGACCCAGTACTTC
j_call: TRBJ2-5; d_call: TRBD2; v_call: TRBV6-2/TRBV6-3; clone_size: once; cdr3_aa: CASSYSGLVRGGTETQYF; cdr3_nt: TGTGCCAGCAGTTACTCTGGACTAGTTCGAGGTGGCACGGAGACCCAGTACTTC
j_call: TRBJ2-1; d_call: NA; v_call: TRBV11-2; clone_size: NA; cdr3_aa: CASSKEIYNEQFF; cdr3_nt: TGTGCCAGCAGCAAGGAGATTTACAATGAGCAGTTCTTC
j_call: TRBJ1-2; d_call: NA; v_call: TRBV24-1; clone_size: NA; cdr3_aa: CATSDQDFYGYTF; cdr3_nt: TGTGCCACCAGTGACCAGGACTTCTATGGCTACACCTTC
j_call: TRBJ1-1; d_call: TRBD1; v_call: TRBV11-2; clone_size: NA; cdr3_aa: CASSPIRGRTEAFF; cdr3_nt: TGTGCCAGCAGCCCTATCAGGGGGCGGACTGAAGCTTTCTTT
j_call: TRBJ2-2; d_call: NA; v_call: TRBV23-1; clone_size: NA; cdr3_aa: CASKRRESSTGELFF; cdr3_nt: TGCGCCAGCAAACGGAGGGAAAGCAGCACCGGGGAGCTGTTTTTT
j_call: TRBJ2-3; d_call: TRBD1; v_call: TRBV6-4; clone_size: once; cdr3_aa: CASSTGTGETDTQYF; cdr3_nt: TGTGCCAGCAGTACCGGGACAGGGGAAACAGATACGCAGTATTTT
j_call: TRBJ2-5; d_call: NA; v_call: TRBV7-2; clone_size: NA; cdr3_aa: CASSGGVGTGGRTQYF; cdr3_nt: TGTGCCAGTTCGGGAGGGGTGGGGACAGGCGGGAGGACCCAGTACTTC
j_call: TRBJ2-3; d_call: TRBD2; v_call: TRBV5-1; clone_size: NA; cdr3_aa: CASSLVSGSADTQYF; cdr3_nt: TGCGCCAGCAGCTTGGTTAGCGGGAGTGCAGATACGCAGTATTTT
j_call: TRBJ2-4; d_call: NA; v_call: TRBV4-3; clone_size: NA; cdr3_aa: CASSQWSGPAKNIQYF; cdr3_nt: TGCGCCAGCAGCCAATGGTCAGGGCCAGCCAAAAACATTCAGTACTTC
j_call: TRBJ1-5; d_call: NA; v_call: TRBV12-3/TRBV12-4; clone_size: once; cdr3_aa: CASSLGGRQPQHF; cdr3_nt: TGTGCCAGCAGCCTGGGGGGGAGGCAGCCCCAGCATTTT
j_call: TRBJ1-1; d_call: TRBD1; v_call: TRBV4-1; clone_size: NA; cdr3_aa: CASSHRDREVTFPF; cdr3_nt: TGCGCCAGCAGCCACAGGGACAGGGAGGTAACTTTTCCCTTT
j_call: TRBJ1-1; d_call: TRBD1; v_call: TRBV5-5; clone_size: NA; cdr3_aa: CASSLFRTGLANTEAFF; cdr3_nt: TGTGCCAGCAGCTTATTTCGGACAGGGCTCGCGAACACTGAAGCTTTCTTT
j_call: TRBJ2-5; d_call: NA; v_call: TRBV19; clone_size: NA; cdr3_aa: CASSIREETQYF; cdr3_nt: TGTGCCAGTAGTATACGGGAAGAGACCCAGTACTTC
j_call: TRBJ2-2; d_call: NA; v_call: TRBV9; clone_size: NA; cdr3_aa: CASSKGVNTGELFF; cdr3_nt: TGTGCCAGCAGCAAGGGGGTGAACACCGGGGAGCTGTTTTTT
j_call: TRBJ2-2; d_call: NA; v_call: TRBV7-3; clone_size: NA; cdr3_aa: CASSQGGGSTGELFF; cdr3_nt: TGTGCCAGCAGCCAAGGAGGAGGGTCCACCGGGGAGCTGTTTTTT
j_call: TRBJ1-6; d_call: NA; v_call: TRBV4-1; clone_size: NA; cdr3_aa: CASSPEVAGPRGRSYNSPLHF; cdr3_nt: TGCGCCAGCAGCCCGGAGGTGGCGGGACCCAGAGGAAGGTCCTATAATTCACCCCTCCACTTT
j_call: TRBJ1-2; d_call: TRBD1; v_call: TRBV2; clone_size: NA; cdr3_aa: CASSGKDRVF; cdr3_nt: TGTGCCAGCAGTGGGAAGGACAGGGTCTTT
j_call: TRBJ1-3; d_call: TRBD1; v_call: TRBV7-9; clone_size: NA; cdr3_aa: CASSLGTGTAGNTIYF; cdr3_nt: TGTGCCAGCAGCTTGGGGACAGGGACGGCTGGAAACACCATATATTTT
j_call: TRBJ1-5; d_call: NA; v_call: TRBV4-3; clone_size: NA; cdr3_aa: CASSLTAGGEGPQHF; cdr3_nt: TGCGCCAGCAGCCTCACCGCGGGGGGGGAAGGGCCCCAGCATTTT
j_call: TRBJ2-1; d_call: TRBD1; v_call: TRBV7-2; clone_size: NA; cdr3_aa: CASIPDRGSYNEQFF; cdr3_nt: TGTGCCAGCATCCCGGACAGGGGCTCCTACAATGAGCAGTTCTTC
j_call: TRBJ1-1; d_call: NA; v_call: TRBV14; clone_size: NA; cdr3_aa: CASSQFPTEAFF; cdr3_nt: TGTGCCAGCAGCCAGTTCCCCACTGAAGCTTTCTTT
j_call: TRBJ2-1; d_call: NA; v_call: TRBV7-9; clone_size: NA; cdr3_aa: CASSLRLGKSNEQFF; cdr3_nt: TGTGCCAGCAGCCTCCGATTGGGTAAATCCAATGAGCAGTTCTTC
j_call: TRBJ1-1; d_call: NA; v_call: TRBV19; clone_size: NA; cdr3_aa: CASSIGTQGTEAFF; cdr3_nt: TGTGCCAGTAGTATTGGGACGCAGGGAACTGAAGCTTTCTTT
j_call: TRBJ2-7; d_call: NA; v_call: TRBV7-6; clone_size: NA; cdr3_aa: CASSFGSSYEQYF; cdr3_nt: TGTGCCAGCAGCTTCGGTTCGTCCTACGAGCAGTACTTC
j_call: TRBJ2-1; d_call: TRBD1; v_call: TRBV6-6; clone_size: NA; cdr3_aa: CASSYLSGGNEQFF; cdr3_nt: TGTGCCAGCAGTTATTTATCAGGGGGCAATGAGCAGTTCTTC
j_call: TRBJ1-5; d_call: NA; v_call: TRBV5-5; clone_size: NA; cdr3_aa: CASSFGFLVSNQPQHF; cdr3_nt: TGTGCCAGCAGCTTCGGGTTTCTGGTCTCTAATCAGCCCCAGCATTTT
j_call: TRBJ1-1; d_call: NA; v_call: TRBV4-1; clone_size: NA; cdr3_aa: CASSQGRPRGNTEAFF; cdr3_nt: TGCGCCAGCAGCCAAGGCCGGCCCAGGGGGAACACTGAAGCTTTCTTT